This TCR beta chain was identified in a study of blood T cell repertoires in COVID-19. In the study overall: PBMCs, B-cell-depleted T cells, or T cells provided the cDNA or gDNA that made up the material.

TCRdb's table, derived via immunoSEQ multiplex PCR, lists solely in-frame clones and lacks some. The data contain 300,000 to 350,000 clones, nearly 90% of them seen just once; the ten biggest clones take up 0.8% to 1.3%. This clone was recorded once. Germline-derived CDR1 and CDR2 are SGHRS and YFSETQ. This CDR3 is 16 amino acids long. Germline trimming cut 4 bases from V and 0 bases from J; bases unmatched to any gene: 6. The clonotype originates from a woman between 35 and 50 years old with COVID-19, enrolled during active disease. This rearrangement joins TRBV5-1 to TRBJ1-4; 7 nucleotides match TRBD1. The sequencing input was peripheral blood. Written as DNA, the CDR3 is TGCGCCAGCAGCGTACAAGACAGGGCAACTAATGAAAAACTGTTTTTT. It is translated as CASSVQDRATNEKLFF.